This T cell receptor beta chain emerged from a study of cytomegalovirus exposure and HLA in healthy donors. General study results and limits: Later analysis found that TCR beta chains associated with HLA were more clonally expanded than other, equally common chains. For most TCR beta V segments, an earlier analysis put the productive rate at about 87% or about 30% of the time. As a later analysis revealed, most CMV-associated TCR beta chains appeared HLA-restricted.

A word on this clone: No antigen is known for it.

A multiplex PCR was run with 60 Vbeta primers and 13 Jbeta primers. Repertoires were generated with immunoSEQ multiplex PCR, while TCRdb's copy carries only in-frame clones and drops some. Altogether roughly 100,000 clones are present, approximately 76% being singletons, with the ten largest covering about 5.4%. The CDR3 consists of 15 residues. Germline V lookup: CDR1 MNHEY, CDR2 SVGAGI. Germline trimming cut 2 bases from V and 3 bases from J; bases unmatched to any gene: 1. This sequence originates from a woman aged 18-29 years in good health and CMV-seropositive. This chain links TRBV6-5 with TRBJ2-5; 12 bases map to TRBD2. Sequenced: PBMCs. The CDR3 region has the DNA TGTGCCAGCAGTTACCTAGCGGGAGGGGAAGAGACCCAGTACTTC. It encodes CASSYLAGGEETQYF.